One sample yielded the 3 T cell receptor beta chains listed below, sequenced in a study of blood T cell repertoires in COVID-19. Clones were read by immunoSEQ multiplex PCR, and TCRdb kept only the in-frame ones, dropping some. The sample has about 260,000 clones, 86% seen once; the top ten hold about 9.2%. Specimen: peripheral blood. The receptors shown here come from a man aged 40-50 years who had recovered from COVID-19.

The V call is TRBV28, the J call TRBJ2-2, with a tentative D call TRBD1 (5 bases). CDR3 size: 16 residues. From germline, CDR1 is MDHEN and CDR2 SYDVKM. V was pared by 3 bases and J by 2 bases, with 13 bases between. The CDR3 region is CASSFVAGLNTGELFF. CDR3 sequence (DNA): TGTGCCAGCAGTTTTGTTGCAGGGCTAAACACCGGGGAGCTGTTTTTT.

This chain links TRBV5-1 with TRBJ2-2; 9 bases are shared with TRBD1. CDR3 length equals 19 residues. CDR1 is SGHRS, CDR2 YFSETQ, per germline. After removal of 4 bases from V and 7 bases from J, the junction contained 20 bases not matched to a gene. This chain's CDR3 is CASSHQGGQGFSRIGELFF. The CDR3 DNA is TGCGCCAGCAGCCACCAGGGGGGACAGGGATTTAGCCGGATCGGGGAGCTGTTTTTT.

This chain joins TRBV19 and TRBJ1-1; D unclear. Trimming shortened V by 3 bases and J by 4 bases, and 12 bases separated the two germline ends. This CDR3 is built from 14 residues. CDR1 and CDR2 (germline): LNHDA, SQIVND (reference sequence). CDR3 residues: CASSIPPRGTEAFF. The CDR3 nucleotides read TGTGCCAGTAGTATCCCTCCCCGGGGCACTGAAGCTTTCTTT.